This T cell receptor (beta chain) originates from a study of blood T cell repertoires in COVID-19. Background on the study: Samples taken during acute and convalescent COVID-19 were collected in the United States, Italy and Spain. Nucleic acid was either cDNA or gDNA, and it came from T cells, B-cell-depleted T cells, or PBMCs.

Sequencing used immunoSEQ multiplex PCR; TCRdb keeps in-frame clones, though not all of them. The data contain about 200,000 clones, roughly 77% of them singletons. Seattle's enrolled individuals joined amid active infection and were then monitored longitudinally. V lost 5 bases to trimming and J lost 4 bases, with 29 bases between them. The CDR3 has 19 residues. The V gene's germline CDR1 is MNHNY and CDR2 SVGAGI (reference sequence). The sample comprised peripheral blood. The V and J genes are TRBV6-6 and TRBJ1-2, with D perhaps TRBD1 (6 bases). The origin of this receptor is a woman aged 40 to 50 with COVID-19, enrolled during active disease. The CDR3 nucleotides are TGTGCCAGCAGTCCCCTGCAAACAGGGTCCCCGAGGTATCGCTATGGCTACACCTTC. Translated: CASSPLQTGSPRYRYGYTF.